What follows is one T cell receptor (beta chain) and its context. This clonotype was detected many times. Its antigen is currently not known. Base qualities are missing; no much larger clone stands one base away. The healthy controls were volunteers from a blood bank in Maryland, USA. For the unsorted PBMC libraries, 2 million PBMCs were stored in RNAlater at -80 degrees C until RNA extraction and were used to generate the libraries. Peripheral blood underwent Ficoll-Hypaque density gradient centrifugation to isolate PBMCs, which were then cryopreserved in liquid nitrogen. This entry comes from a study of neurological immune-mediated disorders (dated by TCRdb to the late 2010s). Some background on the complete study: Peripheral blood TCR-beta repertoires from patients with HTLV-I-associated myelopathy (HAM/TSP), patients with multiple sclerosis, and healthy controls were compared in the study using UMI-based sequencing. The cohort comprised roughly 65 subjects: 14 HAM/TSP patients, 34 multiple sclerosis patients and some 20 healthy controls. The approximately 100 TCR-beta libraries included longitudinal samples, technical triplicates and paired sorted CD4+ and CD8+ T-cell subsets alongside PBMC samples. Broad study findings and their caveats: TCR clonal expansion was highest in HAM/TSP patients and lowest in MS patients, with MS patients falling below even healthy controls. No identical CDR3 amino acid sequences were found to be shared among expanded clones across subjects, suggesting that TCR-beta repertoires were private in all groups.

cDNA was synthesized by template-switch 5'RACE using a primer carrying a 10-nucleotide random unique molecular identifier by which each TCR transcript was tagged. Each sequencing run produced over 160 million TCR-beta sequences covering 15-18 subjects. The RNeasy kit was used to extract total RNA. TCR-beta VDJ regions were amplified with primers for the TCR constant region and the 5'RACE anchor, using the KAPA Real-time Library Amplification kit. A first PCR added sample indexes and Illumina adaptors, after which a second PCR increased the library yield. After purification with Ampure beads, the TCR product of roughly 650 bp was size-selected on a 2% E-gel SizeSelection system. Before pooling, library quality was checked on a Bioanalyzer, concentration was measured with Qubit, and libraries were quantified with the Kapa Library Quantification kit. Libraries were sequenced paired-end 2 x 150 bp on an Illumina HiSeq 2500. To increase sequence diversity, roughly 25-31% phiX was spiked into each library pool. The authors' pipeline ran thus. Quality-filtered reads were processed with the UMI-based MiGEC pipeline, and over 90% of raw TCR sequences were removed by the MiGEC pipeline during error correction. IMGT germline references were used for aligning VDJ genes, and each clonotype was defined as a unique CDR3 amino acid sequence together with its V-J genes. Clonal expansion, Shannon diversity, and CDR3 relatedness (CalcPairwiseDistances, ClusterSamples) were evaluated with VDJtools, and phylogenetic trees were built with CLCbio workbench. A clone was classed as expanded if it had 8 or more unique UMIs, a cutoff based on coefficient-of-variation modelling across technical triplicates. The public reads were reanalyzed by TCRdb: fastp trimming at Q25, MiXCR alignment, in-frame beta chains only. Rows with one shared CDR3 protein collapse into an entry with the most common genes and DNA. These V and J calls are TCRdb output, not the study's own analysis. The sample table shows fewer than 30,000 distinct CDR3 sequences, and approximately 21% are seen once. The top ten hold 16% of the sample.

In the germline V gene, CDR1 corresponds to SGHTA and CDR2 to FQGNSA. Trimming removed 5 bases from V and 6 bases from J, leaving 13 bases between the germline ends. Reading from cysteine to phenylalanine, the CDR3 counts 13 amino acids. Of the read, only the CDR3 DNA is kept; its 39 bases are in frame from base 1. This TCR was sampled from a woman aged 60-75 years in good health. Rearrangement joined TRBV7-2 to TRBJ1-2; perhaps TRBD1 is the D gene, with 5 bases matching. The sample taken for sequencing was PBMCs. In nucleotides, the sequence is TGTGCCAGCAGCCTCAGGGTAGGCGATGGCTACACCTTC. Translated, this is CASSLRVGDGYTF.